Below are 19 T cell receptor beta chains sequenced from a single sample in a study of blood T cells in healthy people across ages. Through a sample-barcoded 5' primer and a J-beta primer mix, a second PCR was run for about 6 to 12 cycles. TCRdb called the 5' RACE reads again in MiXCR, with one record for every CDR3 protein. The table has around 690,000 distinct CDR3 sequences, approximately 59% seen once. The sequenced sample consisted of blood. The receptors derive from a man in his fifties or sixties in good health.

This rearrangement joins TRBV20-1 to TRBJ1-4; TRBD1 might be the D (6 bases). This CDR3 has 16 amino acids. Deletions cut 4 bases from V and 10 bases from J, with 25 bases between. The germline gives CDR1 DFQATT, CDR2 SNEGSKA (reference sequence). CDR3 sequence reads: CSATDAGGPTGGKLFF. The CDR3 nucleotides are TGCAGTGCTACCGACGCGGGGGGGCCCACCGGTGGAAAACTGTTTTTT.

The chain has TRBV20-1 and TRBJ2-1; D possibly matches TRBD1 or TRBD2 (5 bases each). The germline V gene has CDR1 DFQATT and CDR2 SNEGSKA (reference sequence). CDR3 size: 14 residues. Trimming took off 8 bases at V and 6 bases at J, with 20 bases between the two ends. CDR3 residues: CSPSQGDHRNEQFF. For the CDR3, the DNA is TGCAGTCCGAGTCAGGGAGACCACCGCAATGAGCAGTTCTTC.

The V call is TRBV25-1, the J call TRBJ2-5; 9 nucleotides line up with TRBD1. The CDR3 is made up of 13 amino acids. V lost 6 bases to trimming and J lost 11 bases; unmatched junction nucleotides: 10. The germline gives CDR1 MGHDK, CDR2 SYGVNS. This CDR3 reads CASSEQGASGQYF. CDR3 coding DNA: TGTGCCAGCAGCGAACAGGGGGCATCGGGGCAGTACTTC.

This chain joins TRBV11-2 and TRBJ2-7; tentatively, D is TRBD2 (8 bases). V was trimmed by 5 bases and J by 1 base, leaving 15 bases between them. Looked up from germline, CDR1 is SGHAT and CDR2 is FQNNGV. The CDR3 consists of 15 residues. The CDR3 sequence is CASSKGAGGSYEQYF. CDR3 coding DNA: TGTGCCAGCAGCAAGGGGGCGGGGGGTTCCTACGAGCAGTACTTC.

This clonotype was seen a few times. The J gene is TRBJ1-5, the V gene TRBV5-1, with TRBD1 matching 9 bases. The CDR3 has 18 residues. Trimming took 3 bases from V and 1 from J; bases not matched to a gene: 11. Looked up from germline, CDR1 is SGHRS and CDR2 is YFSETQ. CDR3 sequence (DNA): TGCGCCAGCAGCTCTCTCCCGACAGGGGGTTACAGCAATCAGCCCCAGCATTTT. Residues: CASSSLPTGGYSNQPQHF. Full variable domain (missing parts from reference TRBV5-1 and TRBJ1-5): KAGVTQTPRYLIKTRGQQVTLSCSPISGHRSVSWYQQTPGQGLQFLFEYFSETQRNKGNFPGRFSGRQFSNSRSEMNVSTLELGDSALYLCASSSLPTGGYSNQPQHFGDGTRLSIL.

Only one count was recorded for this clonotype. The rearrangement uses TRBV5-1 and TRBJ2-1; the D is unclear. Between the trimmed V and J ends, which lost 0 bases and 2 bases, there was a span of 9 bases. Germline CDR1 is SGHRS and CDR2 is YFSETQ. The length of the CDR3 is 15 residues. CDR3 nucleotide sequence: TGCGCCAGCAGCTTGGAGGGCGCGGCCTACAATGAGCAGTTCTTC. Amino acids: CASSLEGAAYNEQFF.

This chain uses TRBV6-5 with TRBJ2-4; D is perhaps TRBD1 or TRBD2 (5 bases each). The DNA end lines up better with TRBJ2-7; the J call may be wrong. CDR1 is MNHEY, CDR2 SVGAGI, per germline. The length of the CDR3 is 15 residues. The CDR3 nucleotides read TGTGCCAGCAGCCCTAGGCGGTCGGGGCTATACGAGCAGTACTTC. Amino acid sequence: CASSPRRSGLYEQYF.

The chain uses TRBV25-1 and TRBJ1-2; D not certain. CDR3 size: 14 residues. The V gene's germline CDR1 is MGHDK and CDR2 SYGVNS. Trimming left V 2 bases short and J 5 bases short, with 12 bases between. CDR3 residues: CASSEDGLAYGYTF. In DNA, the CDR3 is TGTGCCAGCAGTGAAGATGGTTTGGCATATGGCTACACCTTC.

In DNA form, the CDR3 reads TGTGCCAGCAGCCAAGGCGGACTAGCGGGCCTCTACGAGCAGTACTTC. It encodes CASSQGGLAGLYEQYF. The V gene is TRBV4-2, the J gene TRBJ2-7; 11 bases are a match to TRBD2. Germline V CDR1 and CDR2: LGHNA, YNFKEQ. The V segment lost 1 base and the J segment 3 bases; nucleotides outside the gene matches: 5. The CDR3 length is 16 residues.

This clonotype came up many times. The rearrangement links TRBV10-3 to TRBJ1-2, with D unclear. V lost 6 bases to trimming and J lost 4 bases, with 9 bases between them. CDR1 is ENHRY, CDR2 SYGVKD, per germline. The CDR3 is 12 residues long. CDR3 residues: CAISDLIYGYTF. CDR3 nucleotide sequence: TGTGCCATCAGCGATTTAATCTATGGCTACACCTTC.

This clonotype was counted a few times. This rearrangement joins TRBV4-1 to TRBJ1-6; D might be TRBD1 (5 bases). The V gene lost 0 bases and the J gene lost 9 bases, with 15 bases spanning the gap. The CDR3 sequence is 16 residues long. The germline CDR1 and CDR2 sequences are MGHRA and YSYEKL. The CDR3, as DNA: TGCGCCAGCAGCCAAGATGCGTATGACAGCGTTTCACCCCTCCACTTT. Its translation: CASSQDAYDSVSPLHF.

This rearrangement joins TRBV20-1 to TRBJ2-7, with 7 bases fitting TRBD1. Germline CDR1 is DFQATT and CDR2 is SNEGSKA (reference sequence). The CDR3 totals 13 residues. V lost 5 bases to trimming and J lost 1 base; unmatched junction nucleotides: 5. CDR3 coding DNA: TGCAGTGCTCGGACAGGTCTATCCTACGAGCAGTACTTC. This sequence encodes CSARTGLSYEQYF.

This clonotype has just a few counts. This sequence joins TRBV10-3 and TRBJ1-1; no reliable D call. CDR3 length: 17 amino acids. CDR1 ENHRY and CDR2 SYGVKD come from the germline V gene. The germline V and J ends were trimmed by 0 bases and 5 bases, with 19 bases remaining between them. The CDR3 coding sequence is TGTGCCATCAGTGAGTCGTCGGCCCAGGCCAGGAGGACTGAAGCTTTCTTT. Protein sequence: CAISESSAQARRTEAFF.

The chain employs TRBV5-6 and TRBJ2-7, with 12 bases lining up with TRBD1. CDR3 length equals 18 residues. CDR1 is SGHDT and CDR2 is YYEEEE in the germline V gene. The V gene end was trimmed by 3 bases and the J gene end by 4 bases; junction bases not matched to a gene: 14. The CDR3 reads CASSSMIRDRGPLYEQYF. DNA for the CDR3: TGTGCCAGCAGCTCAATGATACGGGACAGGGGGCCGTTATACGAGCAGTACTTC.

J is TRBJ2-1 and V is TRBV6-6; D is possibly TRBD1 or TRBD2 (6 bases each). Germline V gives CDR1 MNHNY, CDR2 SVGAGI (reference sequence). The ends were cut back, 11 bases at V and 0 bases at J, with 14 bases in the middle. This CDR3 contains 14 residues. The CDR3 DNA follows: TGTGCCTCCTCTCGGGGGCGCTCCTACAATGAGCAGTTCTTC. Protein sequence: CASSRGRSYNEQFF.

The chain combines TRBV15 with TRBJ1-5; 10 positions agree with TRBD1. V trimming: 4 bases; J trimming: 5 bases; junction bases outside the gene matches: 5. The CDR3 is made up of 15 amino acids. Germline V CDR1 and CDR2: LNHNV, YYDKDF (reference sequence). CDR3 sequence: CATSTRTGGHQPQHF. The CDR3 DNA is TGTGCCACCAGCACCCGGACAGGGGGGCATCAGCCCCAGCATTTT.

This clonotype came up many times. J is TRBJ2-3 and V is TRBV29-1; TRBD1 matches 7 bases. Germline values: CDR1 SQVTM, CDR2 ANQGSEA. The CDR3 is 13 residues long. Trimming at V came to 2 bases and at J to 8 bases, leaving 7 bases not matched to a gene. The CDR3: CSVEPQGEGTQYF. CDR3 coding DNA: TGCAGCGTTGAACCCCAGGGGGAAGGTACGCAGTATTTT.

As for this clonotype: A junction end diverges from the germline sequence, so it may reflect a read error. The V call is TRBV6-6, the J call TRBJ2-5; TRBD1 might be the D (6 bases). This CDR3 has 16 amino acids. CDR1 is MNHNY and CDR2 is SVGAGI in the germline V gene (reference sequence). CDR3 residues: CASSYSRSQGPETQYF. The DNA of the CDR3 is TGTGCCAGCAGTTACTCTCGGAGTCAGGGGCCAGAGACTCAGTACTTC.

This clonotype showed up just a few times. The chain uses TRBV7-2 and TRBJ2-3; 10 positions agree with TRBD2. Germline assignment: CDR1 SGHTA and CDR2 FQGNSA. V was clipped by 3 bases and J by 4 bases; unmatched bases: 1. The CDR3 extends over 14 amino acids. The CDR3 region is CASSFGLAADTQYF. CDR3 DNA sequence: TGTGCCAGCAGCTTTGGACTAGCGGCAGATACGCAGTATTTT.